The rows below give T cell receptor beta chains drawn from one sample of a study of blood T cell repertoires in COVID-19. Repertoires were generated with immunoSEQ multiplex PCR, while TCRdb's copy carries only in-frame clones and drops some. The sample yields about 300,000 clones, nearly 90% seen once. Sequences were obtained from PBMCs or T cells enriched from blood (not recorded which). All receptors derive from a woman between 18 and 29 years old with acute COVID-19. The CDR3 runs from the conserved cysteine through the conserved F or W. D genes are given only for firm matches. A clone size is listed for some rows: how often the clone was seen (once, few, many), or a class if it is expanded.

J	D	V	size	DNA	CDR3
TRBJ2-3	TRBD2	TRBV5-3	.	TGTGCCAGAAGCTGGACTAGCGGGAGGTCGAGAGATACGCAGTATTTT	CARSWTSGRSRDTQYF
TRBJ1-5	TRBD1	TRBV25-1	.	TGTGCCAGCAGTGGGGACAGGGGTAATGGTCGGCCCCAGCATTTT	CASSGDRGNGRPQHF
TRBJ1-2	.	TRBV28	.	TGTGCCAGCAGGGACAGCGCTGGGTATGGCTACACCTTC	CASRDSAGYGYTF
TRBJ2-7	.	TRBV2	once	TGTGCCAGCAGTGATTCGCCCCCGGCCCGGCGGTCTCAGGAGCAGTACTTC	CASSDSPPARRSQEQYF
TRBJ2-7	TRBD2	TRBV20-1	.	TGCAGTGCTAGTTCTAGCGGGAGGGCACTGAGCTCCTACGAGCAGTACTTC	CSASSSGRALSSYEQYF
TRBJ1-1	TRBD1	TRBV7-2	.	TGTGCCAGCAGCTTCCAAACAGGGGCCACTGAAGCTTTCTTT	CASSFQTGATEAFF
TRBJ1-2	.	TRBV6-1	.	TGTGCCAGCAGTGAAGCAACCAGGGCTGGCTACACCTTC	CASSEATRAGYTF
TRBJ1-4	.	TRBV19	.	TGTGCCAGTGAGTCCGGGAGTGTACTGTTTTTT	CASESGSVLFF
TRBJ1-2	TRBD1	TRBV5-1	.	TGCGCCAGCAGCTTGGACAGGGGTTCTGGCTACACCTTC	CASSLDRGSGYTF
TRBJ2-7	.	TRBV3-1/TRBV3-2	.	TGTGCCAGCAGCCGCGACGGAGCCGACGAGCAGTACTTC	CASSRDGADEQYF
TRBJ2-3	TRBD2	TRBV3-1/TRBV3-2	once	TGTGCCAGCAGCGGGGGAGGGAGAGCAGATACGCAGTATTTT	CASSGGGRADTQYF
TRBJ2-5	TRBD2	TRBV5-4	.	TGTGCCAGCAGCTTCACGACTAGCGGGAGAGAGACCCAGTACTTC	CASSFTTSGRETQYF
TRBJ1-3	.	TRBV24-1	once	TGTGCCACCAGTGATCAAAACCCTCCGACATTAAGCTCTGGAAACACCATATATTTT	CATSDQNPPTLSSGNTIYF
TRBJ1-6	.	TRBV9	.	TGTGCCAGCAGCGTAGGCGGGACACCCCTCCACTTT	CASSVGGTPLHF
TRBJ2-1	TRBD2	TRBV9	.	TGTGCCAGCAGCAAACCGGGACTAGCGGGAGGGCCGTACAATGAGCAGTTCTTC	CASSKPGLAGGPYNEQFF
TRBJ2-4	TRBD1	TRBV24-1	.	TGTGCCACCAGTGCCAGGGGGCTTGGAAACATTCAGTACTTC	CATSARGLGNIQYF
TRBJ2-3	.	TRBV4-1	.	TGCGCCAGCAGCCAAGATGCGCAGGGCACAGATACGCAGTATTTT	CASSQDAQGTDTQYF
TRBJ1-1	.	TRBV7-3	.	TGTGCCAGCAGCGCCGGGGGGAACACTGAAGCTTTCTTT	CASSAGGNTEAFF
TRBJ2-7	TRBD2	TRBV6-1	.	TGTGCCAGCAGTGCAGCGGGACTGCCCTACGAGCAGTACTTC	CASSAAGLPYEQYF
TRBJ2-2	TRBD1	TRBV5-6	.	TGTGCCAGCAGCCCGACAGGGAACGCCGGGGAGCTGTTTTTT	CASSPTGNAGELFF
TRBJ2-7	TRBD2	TRBV2	.	TGTGCCAGCAGTGACTCGGCTAGCGGGAGGTCATACGAGCAGTACTTC	CASSDSASGRSYEQYF
TRBJ1-5	.	TRBV9	.	TGTGCCACCGTACCAGGCCCACGCAATCAGCCCCAGCATTTT	CATVPGPRNQPQHF
TRBJ2-6	.	TRBV30	.	TGTGCCTGGAGTCAGTCTGGGGCCAACGTCCTGACTTTC	CAWSQSGANVLTF
TRBJ2-5	TRBD2	TRBV10-3	.	TGTGCCATCAGTGATCTAGGGGAGGGAACCCAGTACTTC	CAISDLGEGTQYF
TRBJ2-1	.	TRBV5-1	.	TGCGCCAGCAGCTTGAGTTCTAGCCTCGCGTCCTACAATGAGCAGTTCTTC	CASSLSSSLASYNEQFF
TRBJ1-1	.	TRBV2	.	TGTGCCAGCTGTGGAGGGATGAACACTGAAGCTTTCTTT	CASCGGMNTEAFF
TRBJ2-3	.	TRBV4-1	.	TGCGCCAGCAGCTACGACAGAAGCACAGATACGCAGTATTTT	CASSYDRSTDTQYF
TRBJ2-7	.	TRBV19	.	TGTGCCAGTAGTAACCGGGACAACTACGAGCAGTACTTC	CASSNRDNYEQYF
TRBJ1-1	.	TRBV30	.	TGTGCCTGGAGTTTCCCATGGGGCATGAACACTGAAGCTTTCTTT	CAWSFPWGMNTEAFF
TRBJ2-5	TRBD2	TRBV27	.	TGTGCCAGCAGTTTGGCAGCGGGGTCGGGAGAGACCCAGTACTTC	CASSLAAGSGETQYF
TRBJ2-6	.	TRBV5-6	.	TGTGCCAGCAGCCGTCCCACCGGGAGGGCCAACGTCCTGACTTTC	CASSRPTGRANVLTF
TRBJ2-5	TRBD2	TRBV11-2	.	TGTGCCAGCAGCTTCAGGACTAGCGGGCCACAAGAGACCCAGTACTTC	CASSFRTSGPQETQYF
TRBJ2-3	TRBD1	TRBV7-6	.	TGTGCCAGCAGCCGACAGGGGAAAACAGATACGCAGTATTTT	CASSRQGKTDTQYF
TRBJ2-2	TRBD2	TRBV28	.	TGTGCCAGCAGTTTCGAGAAGCGGGGCCTCACCGGGGAGCTGTTTTTT	CASSFEKRGLTGELFF
TRBJ2-1	TRBD2	TRBV12-3/TRBV12-4	.	TGTGCCAGCAGCCAGGGACTAACCCAGTTCTTC	CASSQGLTQFF
TRBJ1-1	TRBD1	TRBV3-1/TRBV3-2	.	TGTGCCAGCACCTCTTTTGAGGGGGCGCAGACTGAAGCTTTCTTT	CASTSFEGAQTEAFF
TRBJ1-1	TRBD1	TRBV19	.	TGTGCCAGTAGTATCCGGACAGGGACGAACACTGAAGCTTTCTTT	CASSIRTGTNTEAFF
TRBJ2-7	.	TRBV5-1	.	TGCGCCAGCAGCCTCTCGGGCAGGGCCTACGAGCAGTACTTC	CASSLSGRAYEQYF
TRBJ1-1	.	TRBV19	once	TGTGCCAGTAGTAACTGGGTTGGGGGGAAAGCTTTCTTT	CASSNWVGGKAFF
TRBJ2-1	TRBD1	TRBV19	.	TGTGCCAGTAGTCTAGGACAGGTTTCCTACAATGAGCAGTTCTTC	CASSLGQVSYNEQFF
TRBJ2-7	.	TRBV7-9	.	TGTGCCAGCAGCCCAGGGGAGGGTACAGAACACTACGAGCAGTACTTC	CASSPGEGTEHYEQYF
TRBJ1-1	TRBD1	TRBV5-6	.	TGTGCCAGCAGTTCGACAGGGGGCGTAGTAGCTTTCTTT	CASSSTGGVVAFF
TRBJ1-6	.	TRBV5-1	.	TGCGCCAGCAGCTTGGTGGGGCAGGATTCACCCCTCCACTTT	CASSLVGQDSPLHF
TRBJ2-2	TRBD2	TRBV5-4	.	TGTGCCAGCAGCTCTTTAGCGGGAGACGGTAGCGGGGAGCTGTTTTTT	CASSSLAGDGSGELFF
TRBJ2-3	.	TRBV7-8	once	TGTGCCAGCAGCCCCGCGGGACGGAAAGATACGCAGTATTTT	CASSPAGRKDTQYF
TRBJ2-7	.	TRBV5-8	.	TGTGCCAGCAGCTTTGGCGGAACCTACGAGCAGTACTTC	CASSFGGTYEQYF
TRBJ2-7	TRBD2	TRBV6-5	.	TGTGCCAGCAGTTCAAAAGCGGGAGGGCCTGGAGAGCAGTACTTC	CASSSKAGGPGEQYF
TRBJ1-4	.	TRBV6-5	.	TGTGCCAGCAGTCGGACAGTTTCGAAGGGTGAAAAACTGTTTTTT	CASSRTVSKGEKLFF
TRBJ2-1	TRBD2	TRBV9	.	TGTGCCAGTACCGGGACTAGCTTATGCGATGAGCAGTTCTTC	CASTGTSLCDEQFF
TRBJ2-7	.	TRBV20-1	.	TGCAGTGCCGGCCAAGGGGGGCAGTACTTC	CSAGQGGQYF
TRBJ2-7	TRBD1	TRBV28	.	TGTGCCAGCAACACCTCACCCCCCGGGACAGGGTCCTACGAGCAGTACTTC	CASNTSPPGTGSYEQYF
TRBJ1-1	TRBD1	TRBV27	.	TGTGCCAGCAGTGACGCCGGGACAGTAAGAATGATTGGCACTGAAGCTTTCTTT	CASSDAGTVRMIGTEAFF